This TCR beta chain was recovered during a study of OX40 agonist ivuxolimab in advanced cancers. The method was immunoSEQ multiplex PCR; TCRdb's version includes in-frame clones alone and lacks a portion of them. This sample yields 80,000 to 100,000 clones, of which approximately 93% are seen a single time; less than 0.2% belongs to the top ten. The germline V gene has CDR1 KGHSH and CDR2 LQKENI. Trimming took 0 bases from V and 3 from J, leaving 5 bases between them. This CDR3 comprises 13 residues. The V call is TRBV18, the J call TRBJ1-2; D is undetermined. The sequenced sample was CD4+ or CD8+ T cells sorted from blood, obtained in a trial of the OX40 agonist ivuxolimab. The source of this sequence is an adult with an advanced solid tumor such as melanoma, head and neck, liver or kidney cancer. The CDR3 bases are TGTGCCAGCTCACCACCGGGAGACTATGGCTACACCTTC. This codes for CASSPPGDYGYTF.